The next 15 T cell receptor beta chains were all read from a single sample in a study of identical twins. Each CDR3 protein is one row after TCRdb ran MiXCR on the 5' RACE reads. Of about 18,000 distinct CDR3 sequences listed, about two thirds are singletons. The sample was memory (CD45RO+) T cells sorted from blood. These receptors were obtained from a woman under 30 in good health. This table probably holds off-target reads from a library built for another chain.

CDR3 in amino acids: CASSFEGARSSPLHF. The CDR3 DNA sequence: TGTGCCAGCAGCTTTGAGGGGGCGAGGTCTTCACCCCTCCACTTT. The V gene is TRBV7-2, the J gene TRBJ1-6; 7 nucleotides match TRBD1. The CDR3 sequence is 15 residues long. Per the germline V gene, CDR1 is SGHTA and CDR2 is FQGNSA. V dropped 3 bases and J dropped 9; count of bases not matched to a gene: 8.

The J gene is TRBJ2-7, the V gene TRBV12-3 or TRBV12-4; TRBD1 might be the D (5 bases). V was trimmed by 8 bases and J by 2 bases, leaving 13 bases between them. CDR3 size: 13 residues. CDR3 DNA sequence: TGTGCCAGCCGACAGAACGCAGCCTACGAGCAGTACTTC. This codes for CASRQNAAYEQYF.

The V call is TRBV3-1, the J call TRBJ2-7; 12 nucleotides match TRBD2. The CDR3 extends over 17 amino acids. Trimming cost V 1 base and J 7 bases; bases outside gene matches: 11. Germline V lookup: CDR1 LGHDT, CDR2 YNNKEL (reference sequence). The CDR3 sequence is CASSQGLAGGPMAEQYF. The CDR3 region has the DNA TGTGCCAGCAGCCAAGGTCTAGCGGGAGGGCCCATGGCTGAGCAGTACTTC.

This chain joins TRBV20-1 and TRBJ2-1; D is unresolved. Per germline, CDR1 DFQATT and CDR2 SNEGSKA (reference sequence). Trimming shortened V by 6 bases and J by 1 base, and 4 bases separated the two germline ends. The length of the CDR3 is 11 residues. CDR3 protein: CSAESYNEQFF. CDR3 in DNA: TGCAGTGCGGAATCCTACAATGAGCAGTTCTTC.

The chain's CDR3 is CATSRDKWGEQFF. The CDR3 region has the DNA TGTGCCACCAGCAGAGATAAGTGGGGGGAGCAGTTCTTC. This sequence joins TRBV15 and TRBJ2-1; possibly TRBD1 or TRBD2 for D (5 bases each). CDR3 length: 13 amino acids. Trimming stripped 0 bases from V and 10 bases from J, with 10 bases between. CDR1 is LNHNV and CDR2 is YYDKDF in the germline V gene (reference sequence).

The J gene is TRBJ1-6, the V gene TRBV7-2; TRBD1 aligns across 7 bases. The CDR3 spans 13 residues. After removal of 6 bases from V and 8 bases from J, the junction contained 4 bases not matched to a gene. Germline V gene lookup returns CDR1 SGHTA and CDR2 FQGNSA. The CDR3 coding sequence is TGTGCCAGCAGTAAGGGACAGTATTCACCCCTCCACTTT. It translates to CASSKGQYSPLHF.

J is TRBJ2-2 and V is TRBV29-1, with TRBD2 matching 11 bases. Trimming removed 6 bases from V and 3 bases from J; junction bases left unmatched: 3. There are 14 residues in the CDR3. Germline V gene sequence: CDR1 SQVTM, CDR2 ANQGSEA. The CDR3 region is CSVGTSGHTGELFF. The CDR3 DNA reads TGCAGCGTCGGGACTAGCGGACACACCGGGGAGCTGTTTTTT.

This chain uses TRBV20-1 with TRBJ2-7; 10 bases are a match to TRBD1. From germline, CDR1 is DFQATT and CDR2 SNEGSKA (reference sequence). CDR3 length: 16 amino acids. J was trimmed by 5 bases and V by 0 bases; bases with no gene match: 10. The CDR3: CSARDKPGQGSHEQYF. CDR3 nucleotide sequence: TGCAGTGCTAGAGATAAACCGGGACAGGGGTCCCACGAGCAGTACTTC.

The chain has TRBV2 and TRBJ2-2; no firm D call. CDR3 size: 12 residues. Deletions cut 6 bases from V and 2 bases from J, with 4 bases between. CDR1 and CDR2 (germline): SNHLY, FYNNEI. CDR3 sequence reads: CASSVNTGELFF. The CDR3 DNA sequence: TGTGCCAGCAGCGTAAACACCGGGGAGCTGTTTTTT.

CDR3 amino acids: CASRRASGATYEQYF. The CDR3 DNA is TGTGCCAGCAGAAGAGCTAGCGGAGCAACCTACGAGCAGTACTTC. This rearrangement joins TRBV6-2 or TRBV6-3 to TRBJ2-7; 7 nucleotides line up with TRBD2. The CDR3 is 15 amino acids. Trimming cost V 6 bases and J 2 bases; bases outside gene matches: 10. Germline CDR1 is MNHEY and CDR2 is SVGEGT.

This chain links TRBV14 with TRBJ2-7; D remains ambiguous. The germline CDR1 and CDR2 sequences are SGHDN and FVKESK. V was shortened by 4 bases and J by 0 bases, with 7 bases between the two germline ends. This CDR3 is 13 amino acids long. This CDR3 is CASSLRHSYEQYF. In DNA, the CDR3 is TGTGCCAGCAGCCTCCGTCACTCCTACGAGCAGTACTTC.

The table lists this clonotype with a few counts. The chain recombines TRBV24-1 with TRBJ2-1; D unresolved. Trimming cost V 6 bases and J 8 bases, with 7 bases left between them. Germline values: CDR1 KGHDR, CDR2 SFDVKD. The CDR3 has 11 amino acids. DNA for the CDR3: TGTGCCACCAGTTCGAGGTATGAGCAGTTCTTC. This sequence encodes CATSSRYEQFF.

The V call is TRBV7-2, the J call TRBJ1-2; D is unclear. This CDR3 spans 13 amino acids. Trimming shortened V by 1 base and J by 0 bases, and 3 bases separated the two germline ends. In germline, CDR1 is SGHTA, CDR2 FQGNSA. Here the CDR3 reads CASSLGANYGYTF. The CDR3 bases are TGTGCCAGCAGCTTAGGAGCTAACTATGGCTACACCTTC.

The V and J genes are TRBV6-1 and TRBJ2-7, with D unresolved. This CDR3 contains 14 residues. CDR1 and CDR2 (germline): MNHNS, SASEGT. Trimming removed 8 bases at V and 2 bases at J, with 16 bases between. The CDR3 spells CASLIHIGTYEQYF. CDR3 coding DNA: TGTGCCAGCCTAATTCACATTGGCACCTACGAGCAGTACTTC.

This clonotype occurred once. The rearrangement joins TRBV6-1 to TRBJ2-1; D call uncertain. The CDR3 covers 14 residues. Germline-derived CDR1 and CDR2 are MNHNS and SASEGT. V lost 8 bases to trimming and J lost 6 bases, with 17 bases between them. The CDR3 region has the DNA TGTGCCAGCTTTCGTGGCCCGCGGTCCAATGAGCAGTTCTTC. It yields the protein CASFRGPRSNEQFF.